The rows below give T cell receptor beta chains drawn from one sample of a study of T cells after yellow fever vaccination. TCRdb fed the 5' RACE reads into MiXCR, producing one record per CDR3 protein. The repertoire has under 100,000 distinct CDR3 sequences, under 7% of them found once; the top ten carry 35% to 45%. Sequences were derived from CD8+ T cells sorted from PBMCs, sampled 10 days after the yellow fever booster vaccination. The source of these receptors is a man between 18 and 35 years old who received the YFV17D yellow fever vaccine. The CDR3 runs from the conserved cysteine through the conserved F or W. Each record gives: D gene, V gene, clone size, J gene, CDR3 DNA, CDR3 protein. A D gene is named only where the DNA matches it firmly. Size is stated for part of the rows, as once, few or many counts, or as a class when the clone is expanded.

>-|TRBV12-3/TRBV12-4|many|TRBJ1-6
TGTGCCAGCTGTCCAGCGGGAAGGTTTTCACCCCTCCACTTT
CASCPAGRFSPLHF
>-|TRBV7-2|many|TRBJ2-5
TGTGCCAGCAGCTGGGGGACCTCCTGGGAGACCCAGTACTTC
CASSWGTSWETQYF
>-|TRBV10-3|many|TRBJ2-7
TGTGCCATCAGTGAGGACGGGGGCCCCACCTACGAGCAGTACTTC
CAISEDGGPTYEQYF
>-|TRBV5-1|-|TRBJ2-7
TGCGCCAGCAGCTTGAACAGGGAAGCGCAGTACTTC
CASSLNREAQYF
>TRBD1|TRBV12-3/TRBV12-4|few|TRBJ2-7
TGTGCCAGCAGGCGGACGGACAGGGAGCGGGAGCAGTACTTC
CASRRTDREREQYF
>-|TRBV7-9|many|TRBJ2-3
TGTGCCAGCAGCTTGCCCGGGGCCCTCACAGATACGCAGTATTTT
CASSLPGALTDTQYF
>-|TRBV9|many|TRBJ2-3
TGTGCCAGCAGCGGGACCGTTAGCACAGATACGCAGTATTTT
CASSGTVSTDTQYF
>TRBD1|TRBV6-6|-|TRBJ1-6
TGTGCCAGCAGTTACCCCCTAGACAGGGGATCGTATTCACCCCTCCACTTT
CASSYPLDRGSYSPLHF
>TRBD2|TRBV4-3|many|TRBJ2-1
TGCGCCAGCAGCCAAGGGGTAGCGGGGGGGTACAATGAGCAGTTCTTC
CASSQGVAGGYNEQFF
>TRBD1|TRBV12-3/TRBV12-4|few|TRBJ2-2
TGTGCCAGCAGAACGTCGGGACAGGGTACGAACACCGGGGAGCTGTTTTTT
CASRTSGQGTNTGELFF
>TRBD2|TRBV20-1|few|TRBJ2-5
TGCAGTGCTAGAGATCCATCGGGACTAGCGGGGTCAGAGACCCAGTACTTC
CSARDPSGLAGSETQYF
>-|TRBV10-3|-|TRBJ2-5
TGTGCCATCAGTGATGTGGGGGGCGAGACCCAGTACTTC
CAISDVGGETQYF
>TRBD1|TRBV28|-|TRBJ2-1
TGTGCCAGCAGTTTAGTGGGACAGTACAATGAGCAGTTCTTC
CASSLVGQYNEQFF
>-|TRBV4-3|few|TRBJ1-2
TGCGCCAGCAGCCAAGATCGAGGAAGCTATGGCTACACCTTC
CASSQDRGSYGYTF
>-|TRBV6-6|few|TRBJ1-5
TGTGCCAGCAGTTACGGGGAGATGGGCAATCAGCCCCAGCATTTT
CASSYGEMGNQPQHF
>-|TRBV18|many|TRBJ1-1
TGTGCCAGCTCACCAGAAGGTGCAGGGATCGACACTGAAGCTTTCTTT
CASSPEGAGIDTEAFF
>-|TRBV4-1|few|TRBJ2-6
TGCGCCAGCAGCCAAGCAGGGCGGCTATCTGGGGCCAACGTCCTGACTTTC
CASSQAGRLSGANVLTF
>TRBD2|TRBV27|few|TRBJ2-3
TGTGCCAGCAGCTTCACTAGCGGGGTTCCGCTGGATACGCAGTATTTT
CASSFTSGVPLDTQYF
>-|TRBV7-9|-|TRBJ2-1
TGTGCCAGCAGCCCCCGTGAGAGGGACCGAGGCCTCTACAATGAGCAGTTCTTC
CASSPRERDRGLYNEQFF
>-|TRBV7-9|many|TRBJ1-1
TGTGCCAGCAGCCCCAGGGGTGGGAACACTGAAGCTTTCTTT
CASSPRGGNTEAFF
>-|TRBV27|few|TRBJ2-3
TGTGCCAGCAGTTTGCGCTTAGATACGCAGTATTTT
CASSLRLDTQYF
>TRBD1|TRBV5-1|-|TRBJ1-1
TGCGCCAGCAGCCGTACAGGGGTTGAAGACACTGAAGCTTTCTTT
CASSRTGVEDTEAFF
>-|TRBV6-5|-|TRBJ2-5
TGTGCCAGCAGTTCCGGCAGGCCGTACCAAGAGACCCAGTACTTC
CASSSGRPYQETQYF
>TRBD2|TRBV6-5|many|TRBJ2-3
TGTGCCAGCAGTCCTAGCGGGGGCGCCTCAGATACGCAGTATTTT
CASSPSGGASDTQYF
>-|TRBV30|-|TRBJ2-7
TGTGCCTGGAAGTTGGGGGCGACCTACGAGCAGTACTTC
CAWKLGATYEQYF
>-|TRBV7-9|-|TRBJ2-3
TGTGCCAGCAGCTTAGCACCGGGCTCAGCTATGGTGGATACGCAGTATTTT
CASSLAPGSAMVDTQYF
>TRBD2|TRBV3-1|few|TRBJ2-1
TGTGCCAGCAGTCTTAGCGGGGAGAGCTCCTACAATGAGCAGTTCTTC
CASSLSGESSYNEQFF
>-|TRBV7-9|-|TRBJ1-6
TGTGCCAGCAGCTTAGAGGGGAGGTCACCCCTCCACTTT
CASSLEGRSPLHF
>TRBD2|TRBV24-1|-|TRBJ2-1
TGTGCCACCAGCCCTTTCCCTCCCGCGGGACTAGGAGACAATGAGCAGTTCTTC
CATSPFPPAGLGDNEQFF
>-|TRBV27|few|TRBJ2-2
TGTGCCAGCAGTTTATCCCCCACCGGGGAGCTGTTTTTT
CASSLSPTGELFF
>-|TRBV6-5|-|TRBJ2-5
TGTGCCAGCAGTTACCTGGAGGGGTTGGAGACCCAGTACTTC
CASSYLEGLETQYF
>TRBD1|TRBV15|few|TRBJ1-5
TGTGCCACCAGCCCCCGGACAGGGCCCGGTAATCAGCCCCAGCATTTT
CATSPRTGPGNQPQHF
>TRBD1|TRBV12-3/TRBV12-4|few|TRBJ1-1
TGTGCCAGCAGATGGAGGGGGCAGGGAAACACTGAAGCTTTCTTT
CASRWRGQGNTEAFF
>-|TRBV27|-|TRBJ1-4
TGTGCCAGCAGTCCCCGCTCTGACAGTAACGAAAAACTGTTTTTT
CASSPRSDSNEKLFF
>-|TRBV7-6|-|TRBJ1-1
TGTGCCAGCAGCTTTGCCCCGGAGTGGGGAACTGAAGCTTTCTTT
CASSFAPEWGTEAFF
>TRBD1|TRBV4-3|-|TRBJ2-6
TGCGCCAGCAGCCAAAAGGGACAGGGGATCTCTGGGGCCAACGTCCTGACTTTC
CASSQKGQGISGANVLTF
>TRBD1|TRBV28|-|TRBJ1-5
TGTGCCAGCAGTCTAGGACAGGGAGTCCAGCCCCAGCATTTT
CASSLGQGVQPQHF
>-|TRBV29-1|-|TRBJ1-1
TGCAGCGTTGAAGAGGCGGGCGCTTCGAACACTGAAGCTTTCTTT
CSVEEAGASNTEAFF
>-|TRBV29-1|-|TRBJ2-7
TGCAGCGTTGAGGACAGCTCCTACGAGCAGTACTTC
CSVEDSSYEQYF
>-|TRBV12-3/TRBV12-4|-|TRBJ2-1
TGTGCCAGCACCCGGGACATAATGCCCCCTGAGCAGTTCTTC
CASTRDIMPPEQFF
>TRBD1|TRBV27|many|TRBJ2-5
TGTGCCAGCAGTTTCGGGACAGGGTGGGAGACCCAGTACTTC
CASSFGTGWETQYF
>-|TRBV4-3|many|TRBJ2-3
TGCGCCAGCAGCCAAGATCGATCAGATACGCAGTATTTT
CASSQDRSDTQYF
>-|TRBV12-5|-|TRBJ2-5
TGTGCTAGTGGTTCACCATTGGAAGAGACCCAGTACTTC
CASGSPLEETQYF
>-|TRBV6-5|few|TRBJ1-2
TGTGCCAGCAGTTACGGGGCGAGGGACTATGGCTACACCTTC
CASSYGARDYGYTF
>TRBD1|TRBV12-5|-|TRBJ1-1
TGTGCTAGTGGTTTGGGGACAGGAGGGGGGCTGACTGAAGCTTTCTTT
CASGLGTGGGLTEAFF
>TRBD1|TRBV7-2|-|TRBJ2-1
TGTGCCAGCAGCCCCCAACGGACAGGGTCTTTTTCCGATGAGCAGTTCTTC
CASSPQRTGSFSDEQFF
>TRBD1|TRBV6-5|few|TRBJ1-1
TGTGCCAGCAGTTACGCCGTGGGACAGGGGAACACTGAAGCTTTCTTT
CASSYAVGQGNTEAFF
>TRBD1|TRBV9|few|TRBJ1-3
TGTGCCAGCAGCGTAGCCAGCTTTGGGACAGCCTCTGGAAACACCATATATTTT
CASSVASFGTASGNTIYF
>-|TRBV7-9|-|TRBJ1-1
TGTGCCAGCAGCCGGGCGAATCTCATGAACACTGAAGCTTTCTTT
CASSRANLMNTEAFF
>TRBD1|TRBV7-9|-|TRBJ1-4
TGTGCCAGCAGCTACGGACAGGGGTTAAACGAAAAACTGTTTTTT
CASSYGQGLNEKLFF
>TRBD1|TRBV5-1|few|TRBJ1-5
TGCGCCAGCAGCCTAGGGACAGGTAATAATCAGCCCCAGCATTTT
CASSLGTGNNQPQHF
>TRBD1|TRBV4-3|-|TRBJ1-4
TGCGCCAGCAGCCCAGGGGACAGCTCTGTCGTTGAACTGTTTTTT
CASSPGDSSVVELFF
>TRBD2|TRBV4-3|many|TRBJ2-3
TGCGCCAGCAGCCAAGATGGAGCGGGGGGCACAGATACGCAGTATTTT
CASSQDGAGGTDTQYF
>-|TRBV4-1|many|TRBJ2-3
TGCGCCAGCAGCCAAGAAGGGGCCACAGATACGCAGTATTTT
CASSQEGATDTQYF